This entry describes one T cell receptor (beta chain). This receptor's antigen is unknown. Base qualities are not at hand, and no much larger clone is one base apart. This entry is derived from a study of chemoradiotherapy in HPV16-positive cancers (dated by TCRdb to about 2022). At the level of the whole study: Using functional T-cell assays on cells from a couple of HPV16-positive patients, the researchers defined candidate HPV-specific T-cell clones and common TCR motifs. The study asked whether T-cell immunity against the HPV oncoproteins E6 and E7 changes during chemoradiotherapy and whether it affects survival. The candidate HPV-specific TCRs and motifs were then tracked in TCR repertoires from under 100 patients with HPV-related cancers. General study outcomes and caveats: The survival association was reported for HPV16-positive patients, and the functional definition of HPV-specific T cells was derived from only two HPV16-positive patients. Improved recurrence-free survival in HPV16-positive patients was associated with expansion of HPV-responsive T cells during chemoradiotherapy. Expansion of candidate HPV-specific clones and E7-related TCR motifs was observed in the tumor microenvironment during treatment, whereas no such expansion was observed for non-HPV-specific T cells.

From a lookup of the germline V gene, CDR1 and CDR2 are LGHNA and YNFKEQ. V is shortened by 2 bases, J by 3 bases, and the region joining them spans 13 bases. From its cysteine to its phenylalanine, the CDR3 spans 15 amino acids. The only DNA kept is the CDR3, 45 bases in frame from the first base. The library relied on the immunoSEQ multiplex PCR assay. TCRdb limited this immuneACCESS table to in-frame rearrangements with V and J called. A share of clones is missing; checked studies link under half to unresolved V genes, and the rest is unexplained. The sample includes 7,000 or so clones, with roughly nine tenths observed a single time. The ten largest clones add up to 3.7% of the sample. Because repertoires were sampled repeatedly during chemoradiotherapy, clonal expansion in the tumor microenvironment could be followed.

Here the chain combines TRBV4-2 and TRBJ2-5; the D element might be TRBD1 or TRBD2, as each aligns at 5 bases. Sample acquisition took place from a patient who underwent chemoradiotherapy. The receptor was isolated from a human donor with HPV-associated anogenital cancer. The CDR3 corresponds to CASSQSGDLEETQYF. In nucleotides, the sequence is TGTGCCAGCAGCCAATCTGGGGACCTAGAAGAGACCCAGTACTTC.